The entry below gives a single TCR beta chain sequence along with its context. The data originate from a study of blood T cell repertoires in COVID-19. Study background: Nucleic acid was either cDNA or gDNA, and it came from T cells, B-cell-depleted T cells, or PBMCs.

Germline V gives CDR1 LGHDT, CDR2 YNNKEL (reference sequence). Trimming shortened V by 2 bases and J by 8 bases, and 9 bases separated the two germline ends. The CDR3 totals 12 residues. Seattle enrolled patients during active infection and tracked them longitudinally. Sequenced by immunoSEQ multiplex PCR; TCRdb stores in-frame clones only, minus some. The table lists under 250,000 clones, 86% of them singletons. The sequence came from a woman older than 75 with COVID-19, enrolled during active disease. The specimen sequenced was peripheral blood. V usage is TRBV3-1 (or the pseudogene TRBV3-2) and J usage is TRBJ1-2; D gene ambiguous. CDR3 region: CASSQMRRGYTF. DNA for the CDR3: TGTGCCAGCAGCCAAATGAGGAGAGGCTACACCTTC.